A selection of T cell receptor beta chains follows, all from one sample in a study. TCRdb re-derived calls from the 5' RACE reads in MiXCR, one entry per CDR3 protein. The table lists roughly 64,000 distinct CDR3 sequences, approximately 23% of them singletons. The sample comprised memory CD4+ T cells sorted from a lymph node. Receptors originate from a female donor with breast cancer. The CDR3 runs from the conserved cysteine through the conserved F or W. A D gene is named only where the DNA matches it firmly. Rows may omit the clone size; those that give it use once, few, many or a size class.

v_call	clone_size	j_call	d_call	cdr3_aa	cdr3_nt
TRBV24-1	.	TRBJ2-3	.	CATAGQPGTDTQYF	TGTGCCACCGCCGGACAGCCCGGCACAGATACGCAGTATTTT
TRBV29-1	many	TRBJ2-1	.	CSVEVTYNEQFF	TGCAGCGTTGAAGTAACGTACAATGAGCAGTTCTTC
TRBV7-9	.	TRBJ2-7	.	CASSSGRGYEQYF	TGTGCCAGCAGCTCCGGAAGGGGTTACGAGCAGTACTTC
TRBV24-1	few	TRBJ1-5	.	CATSDMDFQPQHF	TGTGCCACCAGTGATATGGACTTTCAGCCCCAGCATTTT
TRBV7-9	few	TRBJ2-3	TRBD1	CASSPGQGVDTQYF	TGTGCCAGCAGCCCGGGACAGGGTGTAGATACGCAGTATTTT
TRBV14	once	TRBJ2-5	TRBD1	CASSPPGQGATQYF	TGTGCTAGCAGCCCACCGGGACAGGGGGCAACCCAGTACTTC
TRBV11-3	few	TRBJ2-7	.	CASSRRGRQDESGGEQYF	TGTGCCAGCAGCCGGCGGGGGCGGCAAGACGAATCGGGTGGCGAGCAGTACTTC
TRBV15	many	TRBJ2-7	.	CATSRGTNYEQYF	TGTGCCACCAGCAGAGGGACCAACTACGAGCAGTACTTC
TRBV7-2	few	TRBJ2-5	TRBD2	CASSSRTSGGSETQYF	TGTGCCAGCAGCTCCCGGACTAGCGGGGGATCCGAGACCCAGTACTTC
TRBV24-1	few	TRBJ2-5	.	CATSDLASGPETQYF	TGTGCCACCAGTGATTTGGCGTCGGGGCCAGAGACCCAGTACTTC
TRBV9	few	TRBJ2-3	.	CASSGGLPTDTQYF	TGTGCCAGCAGCGGGGGACTTCCCACAGATACGCAGTATTTT
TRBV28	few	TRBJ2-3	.	CASSLPLKDVRTTDTQYF	TGTGCCAGCAGTTTACCTCTCAAGGATGTGAGGACCACAGATACGCAGTATTTT
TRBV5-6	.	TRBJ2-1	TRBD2	CASSLGWTSGLPLEFF	TGTGCCAGCAGCTTGGGTTGGACTAGCGGCCTCCCCCTGGAGTTCTTC
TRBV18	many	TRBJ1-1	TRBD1	CASSLRTGGYTEAFF	TGTGCCAGCTCACTAAGGACAGGGGGGTACACTGAAGCTTTCTTT
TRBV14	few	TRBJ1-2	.	CASSQGLF	TGTGCCAGCAGCCAAGGACTCTTC
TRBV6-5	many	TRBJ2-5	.	CASSYYEEETQYF	TGTGCCAGCAGTTACTATGAGGAAGAGACCCAGTACTTC
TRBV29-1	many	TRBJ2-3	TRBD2	CSVILAGGADTQYF	TGCAGCGTCATACTAGCGGGAGGGGCAGATACGCAGTATTTT
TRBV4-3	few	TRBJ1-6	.	CASSQGFSGSPLHF	TGCGCCAGCAGCCAGGGGTTTTCGGGTTCACCCCTCCACTTT
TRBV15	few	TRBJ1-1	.	CATSGVDTEAFF	TGTGCCACCAGCGGGGTGGACACTGAAGCTTTCTTT
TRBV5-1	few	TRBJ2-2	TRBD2	CASSSGRANTGELFF	TGCGCCAGCAGCTCCGGGAGGGCCAACACCGGGGAGCTGTTTTTT
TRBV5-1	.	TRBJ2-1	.	CVSSLATGPNNEQFF	TGCGTCAGCAGCTTGGCCACAGGGCCAAACAATGAGCAGTTCTTC
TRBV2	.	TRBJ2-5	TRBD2	CASSAGLAGGETQYF	TGTGCCAGCAGTGCGGGACTAGCGGGAGGTGAGACCCAGTACTTC
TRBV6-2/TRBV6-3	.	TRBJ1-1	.	CASSYLKGNTEAFF	TGTGCCAGCAGTTACCTTAAGGGGAACACTGAAGCTTTCTTT
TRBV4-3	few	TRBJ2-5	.	CASSQASDWAVETQYF	TGCGCCAGCAGCCAAGCCTCGGACTGGGCAGTTGAGACCCAGTACTTC
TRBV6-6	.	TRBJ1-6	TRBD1	CASSSTTDRGNSPLHF	TGTGCCAGCAGTTCCACAACGGACAGGGGGAATTCACCCCTCCACTTT
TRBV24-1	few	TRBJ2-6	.	CATSDRGTFSGANVLTF	TGTGCCACCAGTGATCGAGGGACGTTCTCTGGGGCCAACGTCCTGACTTTC
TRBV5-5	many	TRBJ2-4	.	CASSPLRDVNIQYF	TGTGCCAGCAGCCCACTCCGGGACGTAAACATTCAGTACTTC
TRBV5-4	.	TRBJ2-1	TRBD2	CASSVTSGSTYNEQFF	TGTGCCAGCAGCGTGACTAGCGGGAGTACCTACAATGAGCAGTTCTTC
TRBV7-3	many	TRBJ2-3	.	CASSFTGSPGDTQYF	TGTGCCAGCAGCTTCACAGGGTCACCAGGGGATACGCAGTATTTT
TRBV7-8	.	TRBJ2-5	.	CASSLAGGTQYF	TGTGCCAGCAGCTTAGCAGGAGGGACCCAGTACTTC
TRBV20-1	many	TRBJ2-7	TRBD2	CSARGLAGYTYEQYF	TGCAGTGCCCGGGGACTAGCGGGATATACCTACGAGCAGTACTTC
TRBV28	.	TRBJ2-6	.	CASSLASGANVLTF	TGTGCCAGCAGTTTAGCCTCTGGGGCCAACGTCCTGACTTTC
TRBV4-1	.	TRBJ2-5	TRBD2	CANSQDMGIAGLGETQYF	TGCGCCAACAGCCAAGATATGGGGATAGCGGGCCTTGGAGAGACCCAGTACTTC
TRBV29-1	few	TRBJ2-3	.	CSVEDQGSGDTQYF	TGCAGCGTTGAAGACCAGGGGAGTGGCGATACGCAGTATTTT
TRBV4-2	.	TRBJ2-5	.	CASSQDGSRGGETQYF	TGTGCCAGCAGCCAAGACGGGTCCCGCGGGGGCGAGACCCAGTACTTC
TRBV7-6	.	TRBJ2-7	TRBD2	CASSLEGSGGDEQYF	TGTGCCAGCAGCTTAGAAGGTAGCGGGGGGGACGAGCAGTACTTC
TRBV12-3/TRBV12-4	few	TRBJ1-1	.	CASRPTGPEGRAFF	TGTGCCAGCAGGCCCACAGGGCCCGAGGGACGAGCTTTCTTT
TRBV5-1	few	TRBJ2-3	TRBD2	CASGAGELADTQYF	TGCGCCAGCGGGGCGGGAGAGCTCGCAGATACGCAGTATTTT
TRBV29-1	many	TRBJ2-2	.	CSVFGSGNTGELFF	TGCAGCGTGTTTGGGAGTGGGAACACCGGGGAGCTGTTTTTT
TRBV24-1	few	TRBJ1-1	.	CATSSGRRSEAFF	TGTGCCACCAGTTCCGGACGGAGGAGCGAAGCTTTCTTT
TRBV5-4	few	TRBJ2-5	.	CASSFFDPQEETQYF	TGTGCCAGCAGCTTTTTTGACCCGCAGGAAGAGACCCAGTACTTC
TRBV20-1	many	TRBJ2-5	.	CSARPLTSRETQYF	TGCAGTGCTAGACCCTTAACTAGCAGAGAGACCCAGTACTTC